This TCR beta chain appears in the sequencing data of a study of blood T cell repertoires in COVID-19. Study in general: The United States, Italy and Spain supplied acute and convalescent COVID-19 samples.

Trimming stripped 0 bases from V and 5 bases from J, with 16 bases between. The length of the CDR3 is 17 residues. From germline, CDR1 is SGHTA and CDR2 FQGTGA. Per the original data handling: Using reference gene primer amplification, nucleated cell counts were estimated. Sequenced by immunoSEQ multiplex PCR; TCRdb stores in-frame clones only, minus some. V and J calls and clone size are as listed in that table; D and trimming were resolved from the DNA. The repertoire holds about 6,600 clones, 80% to 90% seen once, with roughly 4% in the top ten. The chain has TRBV7-3 and TRBJ2-2; D may be TRBD1 (5 bases). This TCR came from a man older than 75 with active COVID-19. The source material was peripheral blood. CDR3 nucleotide sequence: TGTGCCAGCAGCTTAACGGGAACCATCAGGGTAACCGGGGAGCTGTTTTTT. Translated, it gives CASSLTGTIRVTGELFF.